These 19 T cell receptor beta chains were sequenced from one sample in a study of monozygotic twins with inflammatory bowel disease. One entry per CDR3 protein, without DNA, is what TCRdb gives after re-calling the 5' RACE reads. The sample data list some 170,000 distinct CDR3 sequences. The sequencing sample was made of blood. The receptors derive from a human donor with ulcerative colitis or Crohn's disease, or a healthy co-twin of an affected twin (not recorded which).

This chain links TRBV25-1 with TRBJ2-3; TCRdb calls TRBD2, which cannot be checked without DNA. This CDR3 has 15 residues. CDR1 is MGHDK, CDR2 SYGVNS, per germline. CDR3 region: CASSEWGGNTDTQYF.

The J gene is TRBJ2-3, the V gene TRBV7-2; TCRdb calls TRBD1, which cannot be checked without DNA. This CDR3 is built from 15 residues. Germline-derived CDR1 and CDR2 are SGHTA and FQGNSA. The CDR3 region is CASSLGGQGTDTQYF.

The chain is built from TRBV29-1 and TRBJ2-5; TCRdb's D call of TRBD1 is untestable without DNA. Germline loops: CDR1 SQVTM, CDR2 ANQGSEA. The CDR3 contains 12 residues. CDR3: CSVDRGRETQYF.

The CDR3 loop is CASSDYGGGQPQHF. This rearrangement joins TRBV2 to TRBJ1-5. CDR3 size: 14 residues. Germline values: CDR1 SNHLY, CDR2 FYNNEI.

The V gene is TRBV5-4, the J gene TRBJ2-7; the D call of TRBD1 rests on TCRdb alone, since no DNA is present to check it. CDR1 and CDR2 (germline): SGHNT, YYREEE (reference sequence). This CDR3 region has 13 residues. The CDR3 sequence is CASRAGGVSEQYF.

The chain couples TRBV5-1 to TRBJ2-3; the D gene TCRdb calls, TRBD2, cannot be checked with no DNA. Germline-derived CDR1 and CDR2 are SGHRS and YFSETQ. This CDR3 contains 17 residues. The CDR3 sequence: CASSLAGRGRATDTQYF.

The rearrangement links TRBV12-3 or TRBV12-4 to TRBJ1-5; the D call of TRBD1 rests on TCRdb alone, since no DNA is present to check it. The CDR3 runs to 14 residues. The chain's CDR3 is CASSQGRSNQPQHF.

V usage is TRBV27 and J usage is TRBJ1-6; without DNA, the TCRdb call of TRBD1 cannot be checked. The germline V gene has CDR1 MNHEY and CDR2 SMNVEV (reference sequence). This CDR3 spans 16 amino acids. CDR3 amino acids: CASSPRWAVLNSPLHF.

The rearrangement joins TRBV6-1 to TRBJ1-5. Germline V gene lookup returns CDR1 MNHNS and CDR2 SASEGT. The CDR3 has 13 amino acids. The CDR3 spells CASFSGFNQPQHF.

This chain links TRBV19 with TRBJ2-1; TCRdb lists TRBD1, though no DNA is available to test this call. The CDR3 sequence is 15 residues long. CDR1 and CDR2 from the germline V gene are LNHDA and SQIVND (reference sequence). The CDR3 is CASSIQEGGYNEQFF. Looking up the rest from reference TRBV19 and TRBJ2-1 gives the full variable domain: DGGITQSPKYLFRKEGQNVTLSCEQNLNHDAMYWYRQDPGQGLRLIYYSQIVNDFQKGDIAEGYSVSREKKESFPLTVTSAQKNPTAFYLCASSIQEGGYNEQFFGPGTRLTVL.

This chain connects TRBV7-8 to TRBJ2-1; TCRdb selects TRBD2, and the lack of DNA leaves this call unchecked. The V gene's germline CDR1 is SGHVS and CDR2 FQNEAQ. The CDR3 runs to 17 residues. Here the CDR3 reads CASSQGVAGGAYNEQFF.

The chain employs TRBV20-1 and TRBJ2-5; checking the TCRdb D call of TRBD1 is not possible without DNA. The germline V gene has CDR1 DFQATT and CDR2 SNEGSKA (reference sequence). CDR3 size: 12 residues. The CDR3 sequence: CSAQKGRETQYF.

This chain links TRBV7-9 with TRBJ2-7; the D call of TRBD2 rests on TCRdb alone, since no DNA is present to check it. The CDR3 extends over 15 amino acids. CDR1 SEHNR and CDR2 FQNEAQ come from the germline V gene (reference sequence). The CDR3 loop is CASSLGPLGPYEQYF.

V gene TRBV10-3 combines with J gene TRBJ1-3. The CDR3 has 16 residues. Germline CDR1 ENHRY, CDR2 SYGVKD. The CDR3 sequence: CAISESMDTNGNTIYF.

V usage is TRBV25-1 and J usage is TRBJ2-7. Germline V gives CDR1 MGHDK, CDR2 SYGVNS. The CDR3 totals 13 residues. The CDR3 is CASSELFALEQYF.

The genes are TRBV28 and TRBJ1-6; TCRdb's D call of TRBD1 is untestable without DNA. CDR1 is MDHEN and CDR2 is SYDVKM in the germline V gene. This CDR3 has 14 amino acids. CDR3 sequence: CASREDRANSPLHF.

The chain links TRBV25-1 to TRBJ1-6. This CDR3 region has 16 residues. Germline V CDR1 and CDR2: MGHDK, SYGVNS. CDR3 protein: CASSEGGQVYNSPLHF.

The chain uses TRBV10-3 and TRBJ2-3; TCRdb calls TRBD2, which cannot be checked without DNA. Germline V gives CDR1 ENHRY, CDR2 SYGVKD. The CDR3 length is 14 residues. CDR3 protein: CAIAASGSPDTQYF.

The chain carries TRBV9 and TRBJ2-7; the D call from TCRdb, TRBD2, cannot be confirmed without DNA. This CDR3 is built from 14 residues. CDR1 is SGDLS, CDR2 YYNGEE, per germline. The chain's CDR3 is CASSVTSGRYEQYF. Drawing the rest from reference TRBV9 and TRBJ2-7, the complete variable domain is DSGVTQTPKHLITATGQRVTLRCSPRSGDLSVYWYQQSLDQGLQFLIQYYNGEERAKGNILERFSAQQFPDLHSELNLSSLELGDSALYFCASSVTSGRYEQYFGPGTRLTVT.